These 13 T cell receptor beta chains were sequenced from one sample in a study of blood T cell repertoires in COVID-19. Clones were sequenced by immunoSEQ multiplex PCR, and TCRdb holds only the in-frame ones, with some missing. This sample carries around 28,000 clones, 84% of them seen once, and the ten largest clones take 15%. The sequenced sample consisted of peripheral blood. These receptors originate from a man between 65 and 80 years old with active COVID-19.

This clone turned up a few times. V and J are TRBV20-1 and TRBJ2-3; D gene ambiguous. The CDR3 spans 11 residues. The V and J ends lost 1 base and 5 bases respectively, with 4 bases between them. Germline V gives CDR1 DFQATT, CDR2 SNEGSKA (reference sequence). The chain's CDR3 is CSARAGDTQYF. CDR3 bases: TGCAGTGCTAGAGCGGGAGATACGCAGTATTTT.

The rearrangement joins TRBV5-1 to TRBJ2-5; 11 bases agree with TRBD2. The germline V gene has CDR1 SGHRS and CDR2 YFSETQ. Trimming at V came to 0 bases and at J to 1 base, leaving 8 bases not matched to a gene. The CDR3 totals 18 residues. DNA for the CDR3: TGCGCCAGCAGCTTGGAACCCCTAGCGGGGGGTCTCCAAGAGACCCAGTACTTC. Protein sequence: CASSLEPLAGGLQETQYF.

The chain joins TRBV6-6 to TRBJ2-3; TRBD2 might be the D (5 bases). V was pared by 5 bases and J by 6 bases, with 15 bases between. The CDR3 length is 14 residues. In germline, CDR1 is MNHNY, CDR2 SVGAGI (reference sequence). The CDR3 protein is CASSPGVLGDTQYF. Written as DNA, the CDR3 is TGTGCCAGCAGTCCCGGGGTCCTGGGGGATACGCAGTATTTT.

The CDR3 sequence is CASRRDRVTEAFF. CDR3 DNA sequence: TGTGCCAGCAGGCGGGACAGAGTCACTGAAGCTTTCTTT. The chain combines TRBV12-3 or TRBV12-4 with TRBJ1-1; TRBD1 matches 7 bases. The CDR3 is 13 amino acids. With V trimmed by 6 bases and J by 4 bases, 5 bases remained unmatched.

V usage is TRBV10-3 and J usage is TRBJ1-2; TRBD1 is a possible D gene (6 bases). CDR1 is ENHRY, CDR2 SYGVKD, per germline. The CDR3 runs 13 residues. Deletions cut 5 bases from V and 8 bases from J, with 15 bases between. CDR3 protein: CAISSTGSEGYTF. The CDR3 coding sequence is TGTGCCATCAGTTCTACAGGGTCGGAAGGCTACACCTTC.

This sequence joins TRBV7-2 and TRBJ2-3, with a possible D match to TRBD2 (6 bases). Germline V gene data show CDR1 as SGHTA and CDR2 as FQGNSA. With 4 bases removed from V and 4 bases from J, the gap between germline ends came to 18 bases. The CDR3 sequence is 16 residues long. DNA of the CDR3: TGTGCCAGCAGCTATATACTAGCCGGGTACTCAGATACGCAGTATTTT. Translation gives CASSYILAGYSDTQYF.

The chain has TRBV11-2 and TRBJ1-1; no clear D. The germline gives CDR1 SGHAT, CDR2 FQNNGV. This CDR3 is built from 12 residues. V lost 5 bases to trimming and J lost 4 bases, with 8 bases between them. CDR3: CASSRFGTEAFF. Written as DNA, the CDR3 is TGTGCCAGCAGCCGGTTCGGCACTGAAGCTTTCTTT.

The chain's CDR3 is CASRPDLGTRDTEAFF. For the CDR3, the DNA is TGTGCCAGCAGACCCGACCTCGGGACAAGGGACACTGAAGCTTTCTTT. J is TRBJ1-1 and V is TRBV5-6; D is perhaps TRBD1 (6 bases). CDR1 is SGHDT and CDR2 is YYEEEE in the germline V gene. The CDR3 consists of 16 residues. Trimming removed 5 bases from V and 3 bases from J, with 20 bases in between.

V gene TRBV6-5 combines with J gene TRBJ1-2; weak D call: TRBD1 (5 bases). CDR1 MNHEY and CDR2 SVGAGI come from the germline V gene. V lost 2 bases, J lost 4 bases, and 14 bases lay in between. The CDR3 is 15 amino acids. CDR3 sequence reads: CASSYQPVGAYGYTF. Here the CDR3 DNA reads TGTGCCAGCAGTTACCAACCCGTAGGGGCCTATGGCTACACCTTC.

This clone was seen a few times. This chain links TRBV6-1 with TRBJ1-2; a weak D match, TRBD1 (6 bases). V lost 0 bases to trimming and J lost 4 bases, with 18 bases between them. CDR3 length equals 17 residues. Per germline, CDR1 MNHNS and CDR2 SASEGT. This CDR3 is CASSEARGGARGYGYTF. In DNA form, the CDR3 reads TGTGCCAGCAGTGAAGCCCGGGGGGGGGCAAGAGGCTATGGCTACACCTTC.

Only a few counts were recorded for this clone. V usage is TRBV27 and J usage is TRBJ2-7; 7 nucleotides match TRBD2. Trimming removed 8 bases from V and 1 base from J; junction bases left unmatched: 8. The CDR3 consists of 14 residues. Germline assignment: CDR1 MNHEY and CDR2 SMNVEV (reference sequence). CDR3 in amino acids: CASGHGEGSYEQYF. In DNA, the CDR3 is TGTGCCAGCGGCCATGGGGAGGGGTCCTACGAGCAGTACTTC.

J is TRBJ2-2 and V is TRBV12-5, with D tentatively TRBD2 (5 bases). The CDR3 loop spans 14 amino acids. V gave up 5 bases and J gave up 7 bases, with 14 bases separating them. Germline V CDR1 and CDR2: LGHNT, FRNRAP. DNA of the CDR3: TGTGCTAGTGGTCCCTTTTTAGGGAGCGGGGAGCTGTTTTTT. As protein: CASGPFLGSGELFF.

The CDR3 sequence: CASSKQGLNTEAFF. DNA of the CDR3: TGTGCCAGTAGTAAGCAGGGCTTGAACACTGAAGCTTTCTTT. This chain joins TRBV19 and TRBJ1-1; D perhaps matches TRBD1 (5 bases). Germline V gene lookup returns CDR1 LNHDA and CDR2 SQIVND (reference sequence). V dropped 4 bases and J dropped 0 bases, with 9 bases sitting between them. CDR3 length equals 14 residues.